Given below is one TCR beta chain in context. Its antigen remains unidentified. Base qualities are not recorded, but no much larger clone differs from it by a single base. The library was built by means of the immunoSEQ multiplex PCR assay. The immuneACCESS repertoire file appears here via TCRdb, limited to in-frame rearrangements. These files lack a portion of the clones; in checked studies, under half of the deficit traces to unresolved V genes, and the cause of the others is not known. This sample gives under 55,000 clones in total; 90% to 96% of them show up just once. Of the sample, about 0.39% falls within the top ten clones. Trimming costs V 0 bases and J 4 bases, and their ends lie 10 bases apart. CDR1 and CDR2 were assigned from the germline V gene as LGHNT and FRNRAP. The CDR3 runs 15 residues from the cysteine to the phenylalanine. Left in the record is the CDR3 DNA by itself, 45 bases read in frame from the first base.

The sample originates from a study of technical replicates of blood from several donors (dated by TCRdb to 2017 to 2019). The sequence joins TRBV12-5 to TRBJ1-5; perhaps TRBD1 is the D gene, with 5 bases matching. The receptor comes from a human donor in good health. Sequenced sample: T cells isolated from PBMCs. This receptor has the CDR3 CASGLVVTDNQPQHF. DNA sequence: TGTGCTAGTGGTTTGGTTGTGACAGATAATCAGCCCCAGCATTTT. Supplemented by the reference TRBV12-5 and TRBJ1-5 proteins around the CDR3, the complete variable domain is DARVTQTPRHKVTEMGQEVTMRCQPILGHNTVFWYRQTMMQGLELLAYFRNRAPLDDSGMPKDRFSAEMPDATLATLKIQPSEPRDSAVYFCASGLVVTDNQPQHFGDGTRLSIL.